This paragraph reports one TCR beta chain. This entry comes from a study of T cells after yellow fever vaccination. The overall study: CD3, CD45RA, CCR7 and CD95 staining defined sorted EM, EMRA, CM and Tscm cells.

Generation of TCR cDNA used 5'RACE template switching (which added a universal primer site and UMIs). In TCRdb, the 5' RACE reads were re-called with MiXCR into one record per CDR3 protein. The data contain more than 25,000 distinct CDR3 sequences, 6.3% of them singletons. Germline CDR1 is MDHEN and CDR2 is SYDVKM. The germline V and J ends were trimmed by 8 bases and 0 bases, with 21 bases remaining between them. The CDR3 has 17 residues. Study observations and caveats: Re-detected after boosting: most primary clones, about 96% of CD4 and 75% to 90% of CD8.

This clonotype originated in a man younger than 45 who received the YFV17D yellow fever vaccine. The sample was PBMCs, either bulk or a sorted T-cell subset (CD4+, CD8+, memory, or dextramer-sorted; not recorded which), taken on the day of the yellow fever booster vaccination. This chain connects TRBV28 to TRBJ2-3, with D perhaps matching TRBD2 (6 bases). The CDR3: CASGYPPGSGSTDTQYF. The CDR3 DNA reads as TGTGCCAGCGGCTACCCGCCGGGGAGCGGGAGCACAGATACGCAGTATTTT.